These 9 T cell receptor beta chains came from one sample sequenced in a study of response to subunit inactivated influenza vaccine. TCRdb re-derived calls from the RT-PCR reads in MiXCR, one entry per CDR3 protein. The table lists roughly 570,000 distinct CDR3 sequences, approximately 14% of them singletons, with more than 9.5% in the top ten. The material sequenced was PBMCs from blood, taken 12 days after vaccination. These receptors all come from a man aged 45 to 65 who received an inactivated influenza vaccine.

This chain links TRBV20-1 with TRBJ2-5; D gene uncertain. V lost 0 bases, J lost 0 bases, and 17 bases lay in between. The CDR3 loop spans 17 amino acids. CDR1 is DFQATT and CDR2 is SNEGSKA in the germline V gene (reference sequence). CDR3 residues: CSARETGRIMYQETQYF. In DNA, the CDR3 is TGCAGTGCTAGAGAGACCGGCAGGATTATGTACCAAGAGACCCAGTACTTC.

This clonotype has a handful of counts. The V and J genes are TRBV3-1 and TRBJ2-1; TRBD1 aligns across 8 bases. The J segment lost 8 bases and the V segment lost 0 bases, leaving 9 bases of the junction unmatched. Germline CDR1 reads LGHDT; CDR2 reads YNNKEL (reference sequence). The length of the CDR3 is 16 residues. The CDR3 is CASSQDLDRAWDEQFF. CDR3 sequence (DNA): TGTGCCAGCAGCCAAGATTTGGACAGGGCGTGGGATGAGCAGTTCTTC.

This clonotype was seen only once. V usage is TRBV28 and J usage is TRBJ2-5, with 14 bases aligning to TRBD2. After removal of 5 bases from V and 5 bases from J, the junction contained 10 bases not matched to a gene. The CDR3 runs 17 residues. Germline CDR1 is MDHEN and CDR2 is SYDVKM. CDR3: CASSSLVGLAGVETQYF. CDR3 nucleotides: TGTGCCAGCAGTAGTTTGGTGGGACTAGCGGGAGTTGAGACCCAGTACTTC.

In its sample, this clonotype was seen many times. The chain employs TRBV7-9 and TRBJ2-7; no firm D call. Germline-derived CDR1 and CDR2 are SEHNR and FQNEAQ (reference sequence). The CDR3 contains 13 residues. Trimming cost V 4 bases and J 0 bases, with 7 bases left between them. The CDR3 is CASSYARSYEQYF. The CDR3 DNA is TGTGCCAGCAGCTATGCACGCTCCTACGAGCAGTACTTC.

In this sample, this clonotype turned up a few times. The chain recombines TRBV11-2 with TRBJ2-1, with D possibly being TRBD2 (7 bases). Trimming took 3 bases from V and 2 from J, leaving 20 bases between them. Germline V CDR1 and CDR2: SGHAT, FQNNGV. CDR3 length: 18 residues. For the CDR3, the DNA is TGTGCCAGCAGCTTCAGAGTCCGGGTAGGGGGGGCCTACAATGAGCAGTTCTTC. Translating it yields CASSFRVRVGGAYNEQFF.

The CDR3 DNA reads TGTGCCAGCAGGACTGCAGGAGCGGGAGGTGGCACAGATACGCAGTATTTT. It codes for CASRTAGAGGGTDTQYF. This sequence joins TRBV28 and TRBJ2-3, with 9 bases identical to TRBD2. With 6 bases clipped from V and 1 base from J, the junction kept 11 bases outside the gene matches. The CDR3 has 17 amino acids. The germline CDR1 and CDR2 sequences are MDHEN and SYDVKM. Variable domain in full (rest from reference TRBV28 and TRBJ2-3): DVKVTQSSRYLVKRTGEKVFLECVQDMDHENMFWYRQDPGLGLRLIYFSYDVKMKEKGDIPEGYSVSREKKERFSLILESASTNQTSMYLCASRTAGAGGGTDTQYFGPGTRLTVL.

The table lists this clonotype with a few counts. This sequence joins TRBV2 and TRBJ2-3, with 9 bases lining up with TRBD2. The CDR3 has 14 amino acids. Germline V gene lookup returns CDR1 SNHLY and CDR2 FYNNEI. The junction had 4 bases not matched to a gene; V was cut back by 4 bases and J by 5 bases. This CDR3 reads CASSGREGQDTQYF. The CDR3, as DNA: TGTGCCAGCAGTGGGCGGGAGGGCCAAGATACGCAGTATTTT.

Ten or more counts support this clonotype. The chain links TRBV28 to TRBJ2-7, with 11 bases identical to TRBD1. The length of the CDR3 is 13 residues. Germline CDR1 and CDR2: MDHEN and SYDVKM. J was trimmed by 6 bases and V by 8 bases; bases with no gene match: 6. The CDR3 reads CASDRDRGSEQYF. The CDR3 DNA is TGTGCCAGCGACCGGGACAGGGGGAGCGAGCAGTACTTC.

The chain recombines TRBV20-1 with TRBJ1-1; D remains unclear. V shed 7 bases and J shed 2 bases, with 17 bases lying between them. This CDR3 has 14 amino acids. Germline V lookup: CDR1 DFQATT, CDR2 SNEGSKA (reference sequence). The CDR3 reads CSVLSGSSNTEAFF. CDR3 nucleotide sequence: TGCAGTGTCCTGAGTGGCTCCTCAAACACTGAAGCTTTCTTT.